Sequencing of this TCR beta chain was carried out in a study of T cell responses to AZD1222 COVID-19 vaccine. General study findings and limits: Clonal diversity may have been underestimated, and the donors were mostly white British, with more females than males. Increases in Spike-specific TCR breadth and depth were seen after two AZD1222 doses. Close to half of all spike-specific TCRs reportedly target regions of the variants that are unmutated. It was only 6 or 7 AZD1222 recipients who were seropositive at baseline.

A word on this clone: Its antigen is not identified.

Some clones are missing from TCRdb's copy, which holds only in-frame ones; the method was immunoSEQ multiplex PCR. The sample yields roughly 90,000 clones, about 93% seen once. Germline assignment: CDR1 MNHEY and CDR2 SVGAGI. V was pared by 6 bases and J by 10 bases, with 18 bases between. The CDR3 totals 13 residues. This sample comprised peripheral blood, obtained on day 0 of MenACWY control vaccination. The chain has TRBV6-5 and TRBJ1-2, with D perhaps TRBD1 (5 bases). The sequence derives from an adult in good health. Here the CDR3 DNA reads TGTGCCAGCAGATGGGGGGGTTCGAATGACTACACCTTC. This encodes CASRWGGSNDYTF.